What follows are 12 T cell receptor beta chains derived from one specimen sequenced in a study of blood T cell repertoires in COVID-19. Data came from immunoSEQ multiplex PCR; TCRdb stores just in-frame clones and leaves some out. The table records a few hundred thousand clones, 89% of them present only once. The specimen was peripheral blood. Receptor source: an older woman with acute or convalescent COVID-19.

This chain uses TRBV6-5 with TRBJ1-2, with TRBD1 identical over 7 bases. CDR3 length: 13 residues. Germline V lookup: CDR1 MNHEY, CDR2 SVGAGI. The trim removed 6 bases at V and 2 bases at J, leaving 3 bases unmatched. As DNA, the CDR3 is TGTGCCAGCAGCGGGGACAGAAACTATGGCTACACCTTC. Amino acids: CASSGDRNYGYTF.

V and J are TRBV11-3 and TRBJ2-1; TRBD2 aligns across 7 bases. Losses at the gene ends were 5 bases for V and 3 bases for J; bases not matched to a gene: 4. Per the germline V gene, CDR1 is SGHNT and CDR2 is YENEEA. CDR3 size: 14 residues. The CDR3 loop reads CASSPSGNYNEQFF. CDR3 nucleotide sequence: TGTGCCAGCAGCCCTAGCGGAAACTACAATGAGCAGTTCTTC.

This clone was recorded only once. The chain combines TRBV19 with TRBJ1-2, with a weak D call TRBD1 (6 bases). The CDR3 contains 15 residues. V lost 4 bases to trimming and J lost 0 bases, with 12 bases between them. Germline V gene sequence: CDR1 LNHDA, CDR2 SQIVND (reference sequence). The DNA of the CDR3 is TGTGCCAGTAGTACAACAGGGATGCCTAACTATGGCTACACCTTC. This sequence encodes CASSTTGMPNYGYTF.

The chain has TRBV7-2 and TRBJ1-5, with 7 bases identical to TRBD1. Germline V lookup: CDR1 SGHTA, CDR2 FQGNSA. With 5 bases clipped from V and 0 bases from J, the junction kept 10 bases outside the gene matches. The CDR3 is made up of 17 amino acids. The CDR3 DNA follows: TGTGCCAGCAGCCCAAGACAGGGCCTCCTTAGCAATCAGCCCCAGCATTTT. As protein: CASSPRQGLLSNQPQHF.

The V gene is TRBV23-1, the J gene TRBJ2-2; no firm D call. TRBV23-1 carries the ORF label, with uncertain function. The CDR3 contains 12 residues. Between the trimmed V and J ends, which lost 7 bases and 2 bases, there was a span of 5 bases. CDR3 coding DNA: TGCGCCAGCATTACAAACACCGGGGAGCTGTTTTTT. Its protein is CASITNTGELFF.

The rearrangement links TRBV4-1 to TRBJ1-1; a weak D match, TRBD1 (5 bases). V lost 1 base and J 1 base, leaving 10 bases between the germline ends. The length of the CDR3 is 15 residues. CDR1 is MGHRA and CDR2 is YSYEKL in the germline V gene. CDR3 nucleotide sequence: TGCGCCAGCAGCCAAGTTATAGACAGGAACACTGAAGCTTTCTTT. This translates into CASSQVIDRNTEAFF.

This clone was seen only once. V gene TRBV2 combines with J gene TRBJ2-7, with 7 bases fitting TRBD1. This CDR3 is built from 15 residues. CDR1 and CDR2 (germline): SNHLY, FYNNEI. The J segment lost 2 bases and the V segment lost 6 bases, leaving 10 bases of the junction unmatched. The CDR3 loop is CASSVRGTAPYEQYF. CDR3 DNA: TGTGCCAGCAGCGTACGAGGGACAGCCCCCTACGAGCAGTACTTC.

About this clone: One junction end does not reproduce the germline sequence, and a read error may be involved. The chain uses TRBV20-1 and TRBJ1-5; D gene ambiguous. The CDR3 covers 13 residues. Germline V gives CDR1 DFQATT, CDR2 SNEGSKA (reference sequence). The CDR3 DNA reads TGCAGTGCTAGTCGGGGTAGCAATCAACCCCAGCATTTT. It codes for CSASRGSNQPQHF.

J is TRBJ2-3 and V is TRBV10-3, with 7 positions matching TRBD1. J gave up 6 bases and V 4 bases, and 4 bases lay outside the gene matches. CDR1 is ENHRY, CDR2 SYGVKD, per germline. The length of the CDR3 is 13 residues. The CDR3 DNA reads as TGTGCCATCAGTGGTGGGGGACAGGATACGCAGTATTTT. Its translation is CAISGGGQDTQYF.

CDR3 bases: TGTGCCAGCAGCGGTTTAACGGGACAGGGAGGAAAAAATAATTCACCCCTCCACTTT. It is translated as CASSGLTGQGGKNNSPLHF. The chain has TRBV9 and TRBJ1-6; TRBD1 matches at 9 bases. CDR1 and CDR2 from the germline V gene are SGDLS and YYNGEE. The CDR3 runs to 19 residues. J gave up 5 bases and V 3 bases, and 15 bases lay outside the gene matches.

The chain has TRBV6-5 and TRBJ2-7, with TRBD2 identical over 11 bases. Germline-derived CDR1 and CDR2 are MNHEY and SVGAGI. V lost 6 bases and J lost 2; bases outside the gene matches: 6. The CDR3 has 15 residues. The CDR3 DNA is TGTGCCAGCAGCAGTACTAGCGGGGGAACCTACGAGCAGTACTTC. Translation gives CASSSTSGGTYEQYF.

CDR3 in amino acids: CAWTGSADTQYF. The CDR3 DNA sequence: TGTGCCTGGACCGGGAGTGCAGATACGCAGTATTTT. V usage is TRBV30 and J usage is TRBJ2-3; TRBD2 might be the D (6 bases). Between the trimmed V and J ends, which lost 4 bases and 4 bases, there was a span of 9 bases. Germline-derived CDR1 and CDR2 are GTSNPN and SVGIG (reference sequence). There are 12 residues in the CDR3.